This is a list of T cell receptor beta chains from one sample in a study. TCRdb analysed the 5' RACE reads with MiXCR anew, one entry per CDR3 protein. The table includes approximately 58,000 distinct CDR3 sequences, about 28% detected once. The specimen sequenced was tumor-infiltrating Tregs sorted from the breast tumor. The receptors were gathered from a female donor with breast cancer. CDR3s include the opening cysteine and the closing phenylalanine or tryptophan. D genes are given only for firm matches. Clone size is given for some rows only: seen once, a few or many times, or a class if the clone is expanded.

d_call clone_size cdr3_length j_call v_call cdr3_nt cdr3_aa
TRBD2 . 16 TRBJ2-3 TRBV5-4 TGTGCCAGCAGCTTGGCGGGGGGGCCCCCCACAGATACGCAGTATTTT CASSLAGGPPTDTQYF
. . 14 TRBJ1-4 TRBV12-3/TRBV12-4 TGTGCCAGCTCCACTTGGGGGGATCGGGAAAAACTGTTTTTT CASSTWGDREKLFF
TRBD2 few 15 TRBJ2-5 TRBV5-1 TGCGCCAGCAGCCCTAGCGGGGGGGCTCGTGAGACCCAGTACTTC CASSPSGGARETQYF
. . 11 TRBJ1-2 TRBV28 TGTGCCAGCAGCCAACAGTATGGCTACACCTTC CASSQQYGYTF
TRBD1 . 17 TRBJ2-1 TRBV5-1 TGCGCCAGCAGCCCAACGGGCGGGACAGGGGAGTTCAATGAGCAGTTCTTC CASSPTGGTGEFNEQFF
TRBD1 . 15 TRBJ2-3 TRBV12-3/TRBV12-4 TGTGCCAGCAGACGAAATGGGACAGGGGGAGATACGCAGTATTTT CASRRNGTGGDTQYF
. few 14 TRBJ2-1 TRBV4-2 TGTGCCAGCAGCCAAGACCTTGGGGACAATGAGCAGTTCTTC CASSQDLGDNEQFF
. once 16 TRBJ1-1 TRBV28 TGTGCCAGCAGTCCTTTGGGAGCGGGGTTGAACACTGAAGCTTTCTTT CASSPLGAGLNTEAFF
. . 12 TRBJ1-1 TRBV24-1 TGTGCCACCAGTGATGCCGGGACCGAAGCTTTCTTT CATSDAGTEAFF
. . 14 TRBJ2-3 TRBV7-2 TGTGCCAGCAGCTTCAACCCAGGGGCCGATACGCAGTATTTT CASSFNPGADTQYF
TRBD2 . 15 TRBJ2-1 TRBV12-5 TGTGCTAGTGCCCCGGGACTAGCGACCTACAATGAGCAGTTCTTC CASAPGLATYNEQFF
TRBD2 few 16 TRBJ2-1 TRBV5-1 TGCGCCAGCAGCTTGGCGGGGACTAGCTTTTATGATGAGCAGTTCTTC CASSLAGTSFYDEQFF
TRBD1 . 14 TRBJ1-4 TRBV5-1 TGCGCCAGCAGCGAGGGACAGGGCGGCAAAAAACTGTTTTTT CASSEGQGGKKLFF
. many 11 TRBJ2-7 TRBV29-1 TGCAGCGTTGGAACAGGGAGTGAGCAGTACTTC CSVGTGSEQYF
. few 14 TRBJ2-1 TRBV20-1 TGCAGTGCTAGAGACGACCACTCCTACAATGAGCAGTTCTTC CSARDDHSYNEQFF
TRBD1 few 14 TRBJ1-1 TRBV10-3 TGTGCCATCGGACCCGGGACAGGGTTGACTGAAGCTTTCTTT CAIGPGTGLTEAFF
. few 17 TRBJ2-1 TRBV4-2 TGTGCCAGCAGCCAAGATTGGGGCAGAAGCTCCTACAATGAGCAGTTCTTC CASSQDWGRSSYNEQFF
. . 15 TRBJ1-6 TRBV6-6 TGTGCCAGCAGGTCTCTGGGGGACGCCAATTCACCCCTCCACTTT CASRSLGDANSPLHF
TRBD1 few 13 TRBJ1-2 TRBV7-2 TGTGCCAGCAGCCCTCGGGACAGGGACGGCTACACCTTC CASSPRDRDGYTF
. . 12 TRBJ1-4 TRBV7-2 TGTGCCAGCACACAGCCGAATGAAAAACTGTTTTTT CASTQPNEKLFF
. . 14 TRBJ1-5 TRBV6-6 TGTGCCTCCCGAAGAGGAGGGGGTGAACAGCCCCAGCATTTT CASRRGGGEQPQHF
. few 13 TRBJ2-1 TRBV12-3/TRBV12-4 TGTGCCAGCGCGATCGATATAGGAGATGAGCAGTTCTTC CASAIDIGDEQFF
. . 12 TRBJ2-1 TRBV28 TGTGCCACCATAGGTTACAGTAATGAGCAGTTCTTC CATIGYSNEQFF
. . 16 TRBJ2-5 TRBV4-1 TGCGCCAGCAGCCAAGATGGAGCTGGCGGGAAAGAGACCCAGTACTTC CASSQDGAGGKETQYF
. many 14 TRBJ2-1 TRBV9 TGTGCCAGCAGCGTAGCGTATAGGGGAAGTGAGCAGTTCTTC CASSVAYRGSEQFF
. many 14 TRBJ2-3 TRBV6-5 TGTGCCAGCAGTTACTCGGTTAGCACAGATACGCAGTATTTT CASSYSVSTDTQYF
. many 13 TRBJ2-3 TRBV7-2 TGTGCCAGCAGTCCCTCATATTCGGATACGCAGTATTTT CASSPSYSDTQYF
. . 14 TRBJ1-1 TRBV5-1 TGCGCCGGCAGCCGTAACGTACAGAACACTGAAGCTTTCTTT CAGSRNVQNTEAFF
TRBD2 . 16 TRBJ2-3 TRBV9 TGTGCCAGCAGCGGGGGACTAGCGGGAGGAGCGGATACGCAGTATTTT CASSGGLAGGADTQYF
TRBD1 . 19 TRBJ2-7 TRBV25-1 TGTGCCAGCAGTGTTATTCCGGGACAGGGGGAAACTACCTCCTACGAGCAGTACTTC CASSVIPGQGETTSYEQYF
. . 14 TRBJ2-7 TRBV25-1 TGTGCCAGCAACTCGGGAAGGAAGACCTACGAGCAGTACTTC CASNSGRKTYEQYF
. many 16 TRBJ2-2 TRBV4-2 TGTGCCAGCAGCCAACTGGGGGGGCAGGGGACCGGGGAGCTGTTTTTT CASSQLGGQGTGELFF
. . 12 TRBJ2-7 TRBV6-5 TGTGCCAGCAACGGGGGTTCCTACGAGCAGTACTTC CASNGGSYEQYF
. . 15 TRBJ2-7 TRBV6-2/TRBV6-3 TGTGCCGGCAGTTACCCCGACAGTCAGCCCTACGAGCAGTACTTC CAGSYPDSQPYEQYF
TRBD1 . 16 TRBJ1-2 TRBV4-2 TGTGCCAGCAGCCCTCGGGACAGAGACCTATCCTATGGCTACACCTTC CASSPRDRDLSYGYTF
TRBD2 many 15 TRBJ2-3 TRBV20-1 TGCAGTGCTAGAGATCCGACTAGCGACCCAGATACGCAGTATTTT CSARDPTSDPDTQYF
. many 13 TRBJ1-1 TRBV12-3/TRBV12-4 TGTGCCAGCATTCTCAGGGAAGGGACTGAAGCTTTCTTT CASILREGTEAFF